This T cell receptor beta chain was profiled in a study of CD8 T cells in Susac syndrome. Background on the study: When blood was collected, patients with Susac syndrome were therapy-naive, were taking corticosteroids, or were receiving intravenous immunoglobulin alone.

As to this clonotype: What it binds is unknown.

cDNA came from 0.5 to 1 ug RNA primed by random hexamers. Multiplex PCR with immunoSEQ amplified the TCR beta CDR3 across 54 Vbeta and 13 Jbeta. TCRdb processed the immunoSEQ multiplex PCR reads anew with MiXCR; each CDR3 protein has one entry. The sample consists of 150,000 or so distinct CDR3 sequences, about 96% of them appearing once. Sequencing of TCR beta was undertaken in CD8+ and CD4+ T cells derived from blood. Whole-study results and caveats: In Susac patients, clonal expansion was not detected in CD4+ cells.

The V gene lost 4 bases and the J gene lost 3 bases, with 10 bases spanning the gap. In germline, CDR1 is SGHTA, CDR2 FQGNSA. The CDR3 consists of 14 residues. The origin of this receptor is a human donor with Susac syndrome. Sequencing input: CD4+ T cells from PBMCs. The chain carries TRBV7-2 and TRBJ2-1; unclear D gene. This chain's CDR3 is CASSSLGNYNEQFF. The DNA of the CDR3 is TGTGCCAGCAGCTCCCTGGGTAACTACAATGAGCAGTTCTTC.